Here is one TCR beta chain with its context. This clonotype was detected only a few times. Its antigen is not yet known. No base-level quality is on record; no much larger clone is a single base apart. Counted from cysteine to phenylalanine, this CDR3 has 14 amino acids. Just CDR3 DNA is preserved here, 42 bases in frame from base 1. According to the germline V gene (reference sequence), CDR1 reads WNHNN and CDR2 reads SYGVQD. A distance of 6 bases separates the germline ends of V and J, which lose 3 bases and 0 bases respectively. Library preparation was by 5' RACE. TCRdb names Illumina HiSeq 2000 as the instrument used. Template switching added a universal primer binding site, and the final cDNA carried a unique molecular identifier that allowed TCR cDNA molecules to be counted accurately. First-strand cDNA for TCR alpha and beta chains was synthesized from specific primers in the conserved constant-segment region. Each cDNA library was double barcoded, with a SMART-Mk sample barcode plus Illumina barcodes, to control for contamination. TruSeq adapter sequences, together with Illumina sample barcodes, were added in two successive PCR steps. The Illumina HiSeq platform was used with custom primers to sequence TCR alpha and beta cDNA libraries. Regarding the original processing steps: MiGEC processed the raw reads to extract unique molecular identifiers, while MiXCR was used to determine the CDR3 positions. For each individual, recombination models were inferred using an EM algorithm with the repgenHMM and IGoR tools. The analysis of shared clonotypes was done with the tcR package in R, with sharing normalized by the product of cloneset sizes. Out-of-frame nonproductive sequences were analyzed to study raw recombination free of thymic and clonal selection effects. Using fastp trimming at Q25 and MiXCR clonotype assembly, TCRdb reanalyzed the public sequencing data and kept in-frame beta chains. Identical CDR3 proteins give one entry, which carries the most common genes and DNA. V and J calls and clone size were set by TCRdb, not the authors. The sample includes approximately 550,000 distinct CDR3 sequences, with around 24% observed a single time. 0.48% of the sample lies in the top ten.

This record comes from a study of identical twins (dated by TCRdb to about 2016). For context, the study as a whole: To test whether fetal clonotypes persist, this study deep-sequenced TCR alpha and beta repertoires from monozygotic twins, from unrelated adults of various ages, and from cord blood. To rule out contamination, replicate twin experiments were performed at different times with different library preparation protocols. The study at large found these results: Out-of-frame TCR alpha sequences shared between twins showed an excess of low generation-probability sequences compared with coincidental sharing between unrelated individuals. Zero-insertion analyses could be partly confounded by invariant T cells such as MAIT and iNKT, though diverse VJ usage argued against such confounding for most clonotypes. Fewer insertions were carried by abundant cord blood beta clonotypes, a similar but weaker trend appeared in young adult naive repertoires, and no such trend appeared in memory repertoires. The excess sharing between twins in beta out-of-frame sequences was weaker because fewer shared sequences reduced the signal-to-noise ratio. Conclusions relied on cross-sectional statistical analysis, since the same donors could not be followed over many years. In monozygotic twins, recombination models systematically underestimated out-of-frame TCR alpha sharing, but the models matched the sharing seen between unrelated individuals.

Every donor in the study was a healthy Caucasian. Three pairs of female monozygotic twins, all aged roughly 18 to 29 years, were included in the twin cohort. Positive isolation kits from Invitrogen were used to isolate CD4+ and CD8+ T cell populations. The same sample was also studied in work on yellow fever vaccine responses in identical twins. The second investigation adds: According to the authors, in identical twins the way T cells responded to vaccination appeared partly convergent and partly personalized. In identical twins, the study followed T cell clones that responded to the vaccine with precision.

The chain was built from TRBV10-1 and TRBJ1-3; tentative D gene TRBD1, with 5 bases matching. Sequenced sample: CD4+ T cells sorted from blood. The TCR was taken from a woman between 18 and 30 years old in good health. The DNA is TGCGCCAGCAGTGATGGGACCTCTGGAAACACCATATATTTT. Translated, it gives CASSDGTSGNTIYF.